This T cell receptor beta chain originates from a study of T cell repertoires in cytomegalovirus infection. Study-level results: Carriers of CMV and the relevant HLA type were discriminated by public TCR beta frequency.

Using its own MiXCR run on the reads, TCRdb lists one record per CDR3 protein. The table lists over 100,000 distinct CDR3 sequences, around 10% of them singletons. This clonotype was counted between two and nine times. What it recognizes is unknown. J lost 3 bases, V lost 6 bases, and 4 bases had no gene match. The CDR3 runs 14 residues. Germline-derived CDR1 and CDR2 are MNHEY and SVGAGI. Sequencing was done on a sample of PBMCs, sequenced either directly or after in vitro stimulation (not recorded which). The TCR originated in a human donor in good health (CMV status not recorded). Some clones in this sample may be carry-over from other donors' samples. The V and J genes are TRBV6-5 and TRBJ2-5, with 10 nucleotides matching TRBD1. The CDR3 DNA reads as TGTGCCAGCAGCCTGGGACAGGGGAAAGAGACCCAGTACTTC. Translating gives CASSLGQGKETQYF.